This T cell receptor beta chain was documented in a study of blood T cell repertoires in COVID-19 (dated by TCRdb to 2018 to 2021). For context, the study as a whole: Collaborator samples came from the United States, Italy and Spain and covered acute and convalescent phases of COVID-19. The samples were drawn from the first 160 participants of the ongoing ImmuneRACE study and from 1,254 subjects provided by 6 global collaborators. HLA class I and class II types, where available, came from metadata supplied by the sample provider rather than from assay-based typing. The dataset comprised deeply sampled blood TCRbeta repertoires from subjects exposed to, actively infected with, or recovered from COVID-19. The material from the prospective study consisted of cDNA or gDNA derived from T cells, B-cell-depleted T cells, or PBMCs. A de-identified subject ID, COVID-19 status, age in years and sex were almost always included in the sample metadata. A freely available public database, intended as a resource for researchers studying the immune response to SARS-CoV-2, is where the repertoires were released. What the study reported, not specific to this receptor: The quantity of clinical and demographic metadata differed by source and by participant and was supplied without curation.

Comments on this clone: It has no known antigen specificity. The record has no base qualities; no much larger clone is one base away.

Collaborating institutions collected whole blood in K2EDTA tubes following their own protocols. For TCRbeta analysis, collaborators shipped samples in one of three forms: frozen whole blood, isolated PBMCs, or DNA extracted from either of those sample types. At the junction V is shortened by 6 bases and J by 7 bases, with 19 bases in between. Its CDR3 holds 15 amino acids, cysteine through phenylalanine. Only the CDR3 part of the read is kept: 45 bases, read in frame from the first base. CDR1 is given as MDHEN and CDR2 as SYDVKM, both from the germline V gene. TCRbeta CDR3 regions were amplified from genomic DNA using the immunoSEQ Assay, a bias-controlled multiplex PCR. In the original analysis: Nucleated cell counts per sample were estimated from amplification of reference gene primers within the assay. Sequence reads were collapsed and filtered to measure the absolute abundance of every unique TCRbeta CDR3 rearrangement. For each sample, productive Simpson clonality was calculated by taking the square root of Simpson's diversity index across productive rearrangements. TCRdb retrieved this table from immuneACCESS and kept in-frame rearrangements only. Not all clones are present; in checked studies, unresolved V genes account for under half, and no reason is known for the remainder. The V and J calls and clone size are taken from that table; D and trimming were inferred from the DNA. The sample contains some 50,000 clones, 75% to 95% of them found a single time. Approximately 6.2% of the sample is held by the ten biggest clonotypes.

The sample consisted of peripheral blood. The rearranged segments are TRBV28 and TRBJ1-5; the best D guess is TRBD1, with 5 bases matching. The TCR originated in a man between 35 and 55 years old with acute or convalescent COVID-19. The CDR3 region reads CASSPWGEGGQPQHF. The sequenced DNA: TGTGCCAGCAGCCCCTGGGGGGAAGGAGGCCAGCCCCAGCATTTT.